The rows below give T cell receptor beta chains drawn from one sample of a study of cytomegalovirus exposure and HLA in healthy donors. Sequencing was performed with immunoSEQ multiplex PCR; in TCRdb, only in-frame clones are kept and a portion is missing. The table has fewer than 110,000 clones, about 77% seen once; the top ten hold 10% to 13%. The material sequenced was PBMCs. The receptors come from a woman under 30 in good health and CMV-seropositive. The CDR3 runs from the conserved cysteine through the conserved F or W. Each record gives: J gene, V gene, CDR3 protein.

TRBJ2-4	TRBV28	CASSVGRSKYF
TRBJ1-4	TRBV11-2	CASSRGRGGQVEKLFF
TRBJ2-7	TRBV12-5	CASGLVSQGEQYF
TRBJ2-5	TRBV7-3	CASSSTGLRAETQYF
TRBJ2-5	TRBV7-6	CASRTGTGEETQYF
TRBJ2-7	TRBV10-2	CASRQDSYEQYF
TRBJ2-7	TRBV5-4	CASSLFVASGSYEQYF
TRBJ1-1	TRBV7-9	CASSPGGVRTEAFF
TRBJ2-3	TRBV5-4	CASSLRLGGDTDTQYF
TRBJ1-1	TRBV20-1	CSAYSREAFF
NA	TRBV9	CASSGTGLYEQYF
TRBJ2-7	TRBV2	CASSDTGTDYEEQYF
TRBJ1-5	TRBV2	CASSEDRVLSNQPQHF
TRBJ1-1	TRBV18	CASSPRAGEGAFF
TRBJ2-1	TRBV4-2	CASSQENDGWGGNEQFF